These 10 T cell receptor beta chains share one sample of origin, sequenced in a study of a mutant IDH1 vaccine in newly diagnosed glioma. No antigens are known for them. TCRdb's table, derived via immunoSEQ multiplex PCR, lists solely in-frame clones and lacks some. The table has 45,000 to 60,000 clones, approximately 90% seen once. Time point denoted: week 35, safety follow-up. All doses held 300 ug of mutant IDH1 20-mer peptide, with topical imiquimod. Sequencing was performed on PBMCs, taken from a glioma patient whose treatment included an IDH1 peptide vaccine. These receptors came from a woman in her forties with glioma.

This chain joins TRBV7-9 and TRBJ2-2; D unclear. Per the germline V gene, CDR1 is SEHNR and CDR2 is FQNEAQ (reference sequence). This CDR3 has 13 amino acids. Between the trimmed V and J ends, which lost 1 base and 6 bases, there was a span of 6 bases. CDR3 loop: CASSLGQPGELFF. The CDR3 DNA reads TGTGCCAGCAGCTTAGGCCAGCCCGGGGAGCTGTTTTTT.

This clone has just a few counts. The rearrangement links TRBV29-1 to TRBJ1-1; weak D call: TRBD1 (5 bases). Germline V CDR1 and CDR2: SQVTM, ANQGSEA. The CDR3 totals 11 residues. The germline V and J ends were trimmed by 4 bases and 5 bases, with 8 bases remaining between them. Here the CDR3 DNA reads TGCAGCGTTGTTAGGGGTACTGAAGCTTTCTTT. Translated, it gives CSVVRGTEAFF. Based on the CDR3 plus reference TRBV29-1 and TRBJ1-1, the full variable domain is SAVISQKPSRDICQRGTSLTIQCQVDSQVTMMFWYRQQPGQSLTLIATANQGSEATYESGFVIDKFPISRPNLTFSTLTVSNMSPEDSSIYLCSVVRGTEAFFGQGTRLTVV.

This chain links TRBV6-5 with TRBJ2-3; the D is unclear. Trimming shortened V by 6 bases and J by 2 bases, and 9 bases separated the two germline ends. The CDR3 extends over 13 amino acids. CDR1 and CDR2 from the germline V gene are MNHEY and SVGAGI. The CDR3 bases are TGTGCCAGCAGGGCAGCGCACACAGATACGCAGTATTTT. This sequence encodes CASRAAHTDTQYF.

The genes are TRBV19 and TRBJ1-3, with D uncertain. The germline CDR1 and CDR2 sequences are LNHDA and SQIVND (reference sequence). The CDR3 is 11 residues long. V shed 5 bases and J shed 3 bases, with 2 bases lying between them. The CDR3 coding sequence is TGTGCCAGTAGTGTTGGAAACACCATATATTTT. As protein: CASSVGNTIYF.

This clone was seen more than once but under ten times. V and J are TRBV5-1 and TRBJ1-4; D gene ambiguous. The CDR3 spans 14 residues. V gave up 2 bases and J gave up 8 bases, with 13 bases separating them. The germline V gene has CDR1 SGHRS and CDR2 YFSETQ. CDR3 in DNA: TGCGCCAGCAGCTTCGGGAGTGGCAGGGAAAAACTGTTTTTT. It encodes CASSFGSGREKLFF.

The chain has TRBV4-1 and TRBJ2-5; D is undetermined. The CDR3 sequence is 14 residues long. Trimming cost V 4 bases and J 2 bases, with 11 bases left between them. Per germline, CDR1 MGHRA and CDR2 YSYEKL. The CDR3 DNA follows: TGCGCCAGCAGCCTCCGGACGGGTCAAGAGACCCAGTACTTC. This codes for CASSLRTGQETQYF.

The chain employs TRBV5-6 and TRBJ1-1; no clear D. Deletions cut 4 bases from V and 4 bases from J, with 14 bases between. The length of the CDR3 is 14 residues. The germline V gene has CDR1 SGHDT and CDR2 YYEEEE. The CDR3 reads CASSRTSWGTEAFF. The CDR3 DNA reads as TGTGCCAGCAGCCGGACCTCCTGGGGCACTGAAGCTTTCTTT.

The CDR3 loop is CASSRGEGSDQPQHF. The DNA for the CDR3 is TGTGCCAGCAGCCGAGGTGAGGGAAGTGATCAGCCCCAGCATTTT. This chain links TRBV7-9 with TRBJ1-5, with no clear D. V was trimmed by 5 bases and J by 5 bases, leaving 16 bases between them. From germline, CDR1 is SEHNR and CDR2 FQNEAQ (reference sequence). This CDR3 has 15 residues.

CDR3 DNA: TGTGCCAGCAGTGGGGGGGGTCCCTACGAGCAGTACTTC. It codes for CASSGGGPYEQYF. This rearrangement joins TRBV2 to TRBJ2-5; 7 bases line up with TRBD2. Gene TRBJ2-7 matches the end of the DNA better, so the J call may be wrong. Germline V CDR1 and CDR2: SNHLY, FYNNEI. The CDR3 totals 13 residues.

The rearrangement links TRBV4-1 to TRBJ1-4, with D uncertain. The V end was cut by 5 bases, the J end by 4 bases, with 8 bases between. Germline-derived CDR1 and CDR2 are MGHRA and YSYEKL. The CDR3 has 13 amino acids. For the CDR3, the DNA is TGCGCCAGCAGCATCCGGGGTAATGAAAAACTGTTTTTT. Translating it yields CASSIRGNEKLFF.